The clone carrying this T cell receptor beta chain was counted a few times. Antigen: not known. The authors prepared the TCRbeta library with unique molecular identifiers. TCRdb re-called the PCR reads with MiXCR, one entry per CDR3 protein. The sample holds fewer than 750,000 distinct CDR3 sequences, 27% seen once. The data derive from a study of T-cell reconstitution after alpha-beta-depleted transplantation in children. Study-wide points: Several hundred rapidly expanded clones from non-depleted graft cells reportedly supplied alpha-beta T cells about two months post-transplant. The authors attributed T-cell counts and diversity one year after transplant mostly to newly produced T cells.

The germline CDR1 and CDR2 sequences are SGHRS and YFSETQ. Trimming shortened V by 2 bases and J by 3 bases, and 12 bases separated the two germline ends. There are 14 residues in the CDR3. The chain has TRBV5-1 and TRBJ2-7; D is uncertain. This receptor was identified in a boy younger than two with Wiskott-Aldrich syndrome, due to receive a stem cell transplant. The sequencing used PBMCs, collected before TCRalphabeta/CD19-depleted stem cell transplant. CDR3 in amino acids: CASSLKASFYEQYF. Written as DNA, the CDR3 is TGCGCCAGCAGCTTAAAAGCATCGTTCTACGAGCAGTACTTC.